This TCR beta chain derives from a study of blood T cell repertoires in COVID-19. Overall study context: Collection of acute and convalescent COVID-19 samples took place in the United States, Italy and Spain. In each case, the material was cDNA or gDNA derived from T cells, B-cell-depleted T cells, or PBMCs.

Authors' analysis steps: It was from reference gene primer amplification that nucleated cell counts were estimated. TCRdb's copy holds only in-frame clones and misses some; the assay was immunoSEQ multiplex PCR. The V and J calls and clone size come from that table; D and trimming were worked out from the DNA. The sample lists 75,000 to 95,000 clones, 75% to 90% seen once, with 5% to 6.5% in the top ten. What was sequenced was peripheral blood. This clonotype was obtained from a man aged 45 to 65 with active COVID-19.

The CDR3: CASSQYGNTIYF. Written as DNA, the CDR3 is TGTGCCAGCAGCCAATATGGAAACACCATATATTTT. V and J are TRBV4-2 and TRBJ1-3; no reliable D call. Looked up from germline, CDR1 is LGHNA and CDR2 is YNFKEQ. The CDR3 spans 12 residues. Trimming took off 2 bases at V and 3 bases at J, with 2 bases between the two ends.